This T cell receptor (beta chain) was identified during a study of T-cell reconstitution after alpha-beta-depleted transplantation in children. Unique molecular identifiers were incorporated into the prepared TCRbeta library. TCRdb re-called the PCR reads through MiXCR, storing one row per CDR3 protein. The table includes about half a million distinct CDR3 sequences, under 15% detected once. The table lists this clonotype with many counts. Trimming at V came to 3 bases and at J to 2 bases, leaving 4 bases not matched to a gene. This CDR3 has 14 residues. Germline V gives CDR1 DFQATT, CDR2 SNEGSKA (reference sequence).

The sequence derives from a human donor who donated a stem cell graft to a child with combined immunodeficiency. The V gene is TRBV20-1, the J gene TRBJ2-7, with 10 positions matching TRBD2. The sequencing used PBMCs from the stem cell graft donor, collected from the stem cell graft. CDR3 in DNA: TGCAGTGCTAGTAGCGGGAGGAGTCCCTACGAGCAGTACTTC. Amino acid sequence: CSASSGRSPYEQYF.